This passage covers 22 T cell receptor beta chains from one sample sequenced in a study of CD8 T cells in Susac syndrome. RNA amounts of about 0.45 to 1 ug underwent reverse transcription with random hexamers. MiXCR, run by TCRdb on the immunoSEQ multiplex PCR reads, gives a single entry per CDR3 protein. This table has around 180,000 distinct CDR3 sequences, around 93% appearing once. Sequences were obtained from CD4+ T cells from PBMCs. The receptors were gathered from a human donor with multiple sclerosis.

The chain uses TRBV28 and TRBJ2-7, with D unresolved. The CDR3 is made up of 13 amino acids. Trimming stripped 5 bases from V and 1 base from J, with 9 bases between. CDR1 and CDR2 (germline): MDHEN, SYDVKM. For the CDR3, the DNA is TGTGCCAGCAGTCCGAGCACTTCCTACGAGCAGTACTTC. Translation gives CASSPSTSYEQYF.

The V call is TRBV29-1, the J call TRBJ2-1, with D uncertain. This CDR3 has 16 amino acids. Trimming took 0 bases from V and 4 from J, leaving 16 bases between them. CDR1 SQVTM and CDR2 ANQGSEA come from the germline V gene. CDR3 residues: CSVEDGTPLGYNEQFF. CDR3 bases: TGCAGCGTTGAAGACGGCACACCTTTGGGGTACAATGAGCAGTTCTTC.

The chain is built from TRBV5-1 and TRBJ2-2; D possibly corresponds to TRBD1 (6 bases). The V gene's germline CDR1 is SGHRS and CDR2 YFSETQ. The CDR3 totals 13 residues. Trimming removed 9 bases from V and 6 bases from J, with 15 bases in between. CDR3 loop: CATATGTSGELFF. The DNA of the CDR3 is TGCGCCACCGCGACAGGAACGTCCGGGGAGCTGTTTTTT.

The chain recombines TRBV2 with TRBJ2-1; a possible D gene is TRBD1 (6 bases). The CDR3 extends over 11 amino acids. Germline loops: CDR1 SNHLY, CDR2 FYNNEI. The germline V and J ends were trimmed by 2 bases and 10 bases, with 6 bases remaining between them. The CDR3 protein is CASSEQGEQFF. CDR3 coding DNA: TGTGCCAGCAGTGAACAGGGGGAGCAGTTCTTC. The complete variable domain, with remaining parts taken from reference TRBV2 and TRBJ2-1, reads EPEVTQTPSHQVTQMGQEVILRCVPISNHLYFYWYRQILGQKVEFLVSFYNNEISEKSEIFDDQFSVERPDGSNFTLKIRSTKLEDSAMYFCASSEQGEQFFGPGTRLTVL.

The CDR3 protein is CASSLKPLNTEAFF. Here the CDR3 DNA reads TGTGCCAGCAGTTTAAAACCGCTGAACACTGAAGCTTTCTTT. V gene TRBV12-3 or TRBV12-4 combines with J gene TRBJ1-1; D is undetermined. This CDR3 is 14 amino acids long. V lost 2 bases and J lost 0, with 7 bases in between.

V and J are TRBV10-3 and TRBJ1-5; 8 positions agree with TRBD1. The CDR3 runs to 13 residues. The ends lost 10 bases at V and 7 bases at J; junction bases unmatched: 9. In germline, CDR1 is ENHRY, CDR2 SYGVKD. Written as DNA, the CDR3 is TGTGCCAGCAAGACAGGGGAGGGGCAGCCCCAGCATTTT. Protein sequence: CASKTGEGQPQHF.

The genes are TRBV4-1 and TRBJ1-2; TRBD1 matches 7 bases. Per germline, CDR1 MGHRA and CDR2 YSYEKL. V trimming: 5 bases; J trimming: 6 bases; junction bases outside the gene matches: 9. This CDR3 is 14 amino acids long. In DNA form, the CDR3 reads TGCGCCAGCAGCAGGGCAGGGGGAAAGGATGGCTACACCTTC. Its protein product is CASSRAGGKDGYTF.

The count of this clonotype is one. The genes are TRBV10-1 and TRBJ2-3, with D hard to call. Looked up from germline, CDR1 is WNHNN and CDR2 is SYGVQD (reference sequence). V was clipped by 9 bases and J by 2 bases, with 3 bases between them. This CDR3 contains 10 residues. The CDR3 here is CARNTDTQYF. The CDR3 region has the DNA TGCGCCAGAAACACAGATACGCAGTATTTT.

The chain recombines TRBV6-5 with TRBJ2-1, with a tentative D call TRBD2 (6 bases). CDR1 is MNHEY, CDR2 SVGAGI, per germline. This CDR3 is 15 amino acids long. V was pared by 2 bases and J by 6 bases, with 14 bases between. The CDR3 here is CASSYVLASGNEQFF. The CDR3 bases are TGTGCCAGCAGTTACGTACTAGCCTCAGGCAATGAGCAGTTCTTC.

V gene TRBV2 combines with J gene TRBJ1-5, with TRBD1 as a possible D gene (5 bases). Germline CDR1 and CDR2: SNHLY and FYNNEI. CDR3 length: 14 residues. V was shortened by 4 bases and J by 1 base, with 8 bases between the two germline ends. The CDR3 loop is CASSGGTSNQPQHF. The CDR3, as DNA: TGTGCCAGCAGTGGCGGGACGAGCAATCAGCCCCAGCATTTT.

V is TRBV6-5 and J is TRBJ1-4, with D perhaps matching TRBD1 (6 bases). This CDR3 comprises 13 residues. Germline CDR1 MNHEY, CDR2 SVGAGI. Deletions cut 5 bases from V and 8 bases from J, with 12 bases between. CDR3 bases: TGTGCCAGCAGTCAGGGGTGGCGAGAAAAACTGTTTTTT. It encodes CASSQGWREKLFF.

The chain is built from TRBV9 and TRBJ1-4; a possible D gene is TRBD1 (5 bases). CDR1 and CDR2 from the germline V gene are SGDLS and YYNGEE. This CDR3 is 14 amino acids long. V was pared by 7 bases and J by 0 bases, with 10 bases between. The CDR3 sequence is CASGETATNEKLFF. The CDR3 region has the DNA TGTGCCAGCGGGGAGACAGCAACTAATGAAAAACTGTTTTTT.

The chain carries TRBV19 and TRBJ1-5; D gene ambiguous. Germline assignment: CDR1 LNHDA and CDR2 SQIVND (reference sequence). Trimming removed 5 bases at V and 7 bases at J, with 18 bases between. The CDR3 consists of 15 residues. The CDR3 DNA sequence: TGTGCCAGTAGTGCCTCGGACCTTTTAGAGCAGCCCCAGCATTTT. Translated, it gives CASSASDLLEQPQHF.

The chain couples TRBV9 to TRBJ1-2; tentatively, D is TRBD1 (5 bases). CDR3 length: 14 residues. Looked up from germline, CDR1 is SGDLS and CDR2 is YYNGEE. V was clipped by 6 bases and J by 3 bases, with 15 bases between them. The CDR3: CASTTAGAHYGYTF. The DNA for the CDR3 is TGTGCCAGCACCACCGCTGGGGCCCACTATGGCTACACCTTC.

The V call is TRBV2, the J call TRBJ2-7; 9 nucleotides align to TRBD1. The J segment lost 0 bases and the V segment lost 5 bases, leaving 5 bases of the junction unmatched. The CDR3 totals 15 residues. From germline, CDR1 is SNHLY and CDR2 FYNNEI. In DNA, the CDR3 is TGTGCCAGCAGTAGGGGACAGGGCCTCTCCTACGAGCAGTACTTC. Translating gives CASSRGQGLSYEQYF. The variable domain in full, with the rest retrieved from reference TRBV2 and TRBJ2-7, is EPEVTQTPSHQVTQMGQEVILRCVPISNHLYFYWYRQILGQKVEFLVSFYNNEISEKSEIFDDQFSVERPDGSNFTLKIRSTKLEDSAMYFCASSRGQGLSYEQYFGPGTRLTVT.

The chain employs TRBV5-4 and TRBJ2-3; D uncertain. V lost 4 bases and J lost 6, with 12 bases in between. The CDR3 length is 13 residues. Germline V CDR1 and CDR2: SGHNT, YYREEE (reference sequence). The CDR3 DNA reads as TGTGCCAGCAGCGCGGTGGGTGGCGATACGCAGTATTTT. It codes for CASSAVGGDTQYF.

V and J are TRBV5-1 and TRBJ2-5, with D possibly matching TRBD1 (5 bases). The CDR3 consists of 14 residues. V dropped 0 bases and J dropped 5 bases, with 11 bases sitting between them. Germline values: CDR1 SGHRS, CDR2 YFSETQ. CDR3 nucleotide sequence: TGCGCCAGCAGCTTGGCGCAGGGTAGGGAGACCCAGTACTTC. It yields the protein CASSLAQGRETQYF.

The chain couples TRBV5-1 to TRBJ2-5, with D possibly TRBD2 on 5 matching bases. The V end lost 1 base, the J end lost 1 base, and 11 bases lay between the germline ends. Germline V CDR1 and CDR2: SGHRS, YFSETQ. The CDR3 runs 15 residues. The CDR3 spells CASSLNPGVQETQYF. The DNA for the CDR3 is TGCGCCAGCAGCTTGAACCCCGGGGTCCAAGAGACCCAGTACTTC.

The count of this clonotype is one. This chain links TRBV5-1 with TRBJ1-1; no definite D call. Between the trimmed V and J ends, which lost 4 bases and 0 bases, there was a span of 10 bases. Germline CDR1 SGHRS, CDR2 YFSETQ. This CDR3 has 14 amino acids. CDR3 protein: CASSRGYVNTEAFF. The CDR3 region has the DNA TGCGCCAGCAGCCGAGGGTACGTGAACACTGAAGCTTTCTTT.

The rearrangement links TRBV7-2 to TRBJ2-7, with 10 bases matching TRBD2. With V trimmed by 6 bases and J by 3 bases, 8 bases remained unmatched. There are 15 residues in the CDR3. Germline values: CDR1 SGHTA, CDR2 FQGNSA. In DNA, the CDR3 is TGTGCCAGCAGTCAACCCCGGACTAGCGGCTACGAGCAGTACTTC. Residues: CASSQPRTSGYEQYF.

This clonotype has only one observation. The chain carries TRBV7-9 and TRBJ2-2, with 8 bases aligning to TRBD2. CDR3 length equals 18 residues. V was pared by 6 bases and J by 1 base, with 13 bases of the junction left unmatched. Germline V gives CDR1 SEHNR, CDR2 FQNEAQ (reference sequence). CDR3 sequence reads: CASRPAVGGGLNTGELFF. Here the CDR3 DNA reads TGTGCCAGCAGACCCGCCGTCGGCGGGGGGCTGAACACCGGGGAGCTGTTTTTT.

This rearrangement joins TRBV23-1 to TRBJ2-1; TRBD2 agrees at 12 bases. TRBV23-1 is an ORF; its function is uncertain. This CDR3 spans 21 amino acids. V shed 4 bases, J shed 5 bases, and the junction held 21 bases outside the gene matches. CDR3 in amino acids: CASSLNSRLAGVGPSDNEQFF. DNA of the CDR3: TGCGCCAGCAGTCTCAATAGTAGACTAGCGGGAGTTGGACCTAGCGACAATGAGCAGTTCTTC.